Shown below are 5 T cell receptor beta chains from a single sample sequenced in a study of T cells in Graves' hyperthyroidism and ophthalmopathy. Template material for amplifying TCR beta CDR3 regions consisted of RNA transcripts. HTBI primers were the set used in a first-round RT-PCR of the TCR CDR3. TCRdb independently ran MiXCR on the multiplex PCR reads; one entry per CDR3 protein. The sample carries a few hundred thousand distinct CDR3 sequences, around 14% recorded once. The sample taken for sequencing was blood. The source is a woman aged 25 to 39 with Graves' hyperthyroidism that later progressed to Graves' ophthalmopathy.

This clonotype was detected a few times. The chain uses TRBV20-1 and TRBJ2-1; D is perhaps TRBD2 (6 bases). The V gene's germline CDR1 is DFQATT and CDR2 SNEGSKA (reference sequence). CDR3 length: 13 residues. V lost 5 bases and J lost 4, with 12 bases in between. For the CDR3, the DNA is TGCAGTGCTCCGGGGGACTCTTACAATGAGCAGTTCTTC. Encoded protein: CSAPGDSYNEQFF.

This clonotype was counted between two and nine times. The chain employs TRBV4-1 and TRBJ1-5; TRBD1 matches 9 bases. The CDR3 consists of 16 residues. Germline V gives CDR1 MGHRA, CDR2 YSYEKL. V trimming: 0 bases; J trimming: 9 bases; junction bases outside the gene matches: 9. This CDR3 reads CASSQESGTGTGPQHF. Written as DNA, the CDR3 is TGCGCCAGCAGCCAAGAGTCAGGGACAGGGACGGGGCCCCAGCATTTT.

CDR3 nucleotide sequence: TGCAGCTCCCGGGGGGGGCCGTCTCCCACAGATACGCAGTATTTT. It encodes CSSRGGPSPTDTQYF. The V and J genes are TRBV29-1 and TRBJ2-3; 8 nucleotides agree with TRBD2. The junction had 12 bases not matched to a gene; V was cut back by 8 bases and J by 2 bases. Germline values: CDR1 SQVTM, CDR2 ANQGSEA. This CDR3 comprises 15 residues.

This clonotype was detected many times. The rearrangement uses TRBV6-1 and TRBJ1-2; D perhaps matches TRBD1 (5 bases). The germline CDR1 and CDR2 sequences are MNHNS and SASEGT. V gave up 11 bases and J gave up 5 bases, with 12 bases separating them. CDR3 length: 11 residues. The CDR3 loop is CAAGSGYGYTF. The CDR3 region has the DNA TGTGCCGCAGGGTCTGGGTATGGCTACACCTTC.

The J gene is TRBJ2-1, the V gene TRBV19; D gene unclear. V shed 7 bases and J shed 0 bases, with 13 bases lying between them. Germline-derived CDR1 and CDR2 are LNHDA and SQIVND (reference sequence). The CDR3 runs 15 residues. The CDR3 bases are TGTGCCAGTAACATGGTGGTCTTCTCCTACAATGAGCAGTTCTTC. Encoded protein: CASNMVVFSYNEQFF.